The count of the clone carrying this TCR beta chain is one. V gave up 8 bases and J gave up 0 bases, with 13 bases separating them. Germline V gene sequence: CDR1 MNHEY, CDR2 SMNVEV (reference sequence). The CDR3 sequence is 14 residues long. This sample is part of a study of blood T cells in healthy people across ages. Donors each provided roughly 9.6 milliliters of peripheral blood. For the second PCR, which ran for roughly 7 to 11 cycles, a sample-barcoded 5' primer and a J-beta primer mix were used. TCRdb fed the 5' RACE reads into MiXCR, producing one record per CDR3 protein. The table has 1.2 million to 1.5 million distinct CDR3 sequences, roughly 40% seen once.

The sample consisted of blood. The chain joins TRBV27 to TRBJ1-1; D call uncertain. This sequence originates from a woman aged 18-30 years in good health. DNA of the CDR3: TGTGCCAGCTTCTCTGGATCCATGAACACTGAAGCTTTCTTT. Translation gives CASFSGSMNTEAFF.